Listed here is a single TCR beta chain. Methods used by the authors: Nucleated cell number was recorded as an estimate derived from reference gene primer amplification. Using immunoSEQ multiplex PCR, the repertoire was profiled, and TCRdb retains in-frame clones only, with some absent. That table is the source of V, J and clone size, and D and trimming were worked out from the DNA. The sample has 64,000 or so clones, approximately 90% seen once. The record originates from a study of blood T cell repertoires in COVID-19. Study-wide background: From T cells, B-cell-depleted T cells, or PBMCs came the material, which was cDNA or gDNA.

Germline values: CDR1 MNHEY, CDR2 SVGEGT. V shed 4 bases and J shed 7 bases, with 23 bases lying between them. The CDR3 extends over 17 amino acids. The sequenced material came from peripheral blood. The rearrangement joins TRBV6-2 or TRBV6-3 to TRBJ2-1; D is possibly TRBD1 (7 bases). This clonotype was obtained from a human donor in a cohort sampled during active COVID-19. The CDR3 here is CASSSLITSTGRNEQFF. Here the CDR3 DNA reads TGTGCCAGCAGTTCCCTCATTACGTCGACAGGGAGGAATGAGCAGTTCTTC.